A single sample is the source of the 15 T cell receptor beta chains below, sequenced in a study of T-cell memory formation after mild COVID-19. Via MiXCR, TCRdb re-called the 5' RACE reads, giving one row per CDR3 protein. The sample contains over 400,000 distinct CDR3 sequences, 20% to 30% of which appear only once. Source material: PBMCs or a T cell subset sorted from them (not recorded which). These receptors all come from an adult woman who had mild COVID-19 (a few samples of this study predate the infection). Cell type and time point are not known.

This clonotype has just a few counts. V is TRBV24-1 and J is TRBJ2-5; 11 bases agree with TRBD2. The germline CDR1 and CDR2 sequences are KGHDR and SFDVKD. Trimming at V came to 4 bases and at J to 2 bases, leaving 8 bases not matched to a gene. The CDR3 is 17 amino acids. This CDR3 is CATSDGKLAGVQETQYF. Here the CDR3 DNA reads TGTGCCACCAGTGACGGGAAACTAGCGGGAGTTCAAGAGACCCAGTACTTC.

The genes are TRBV28 and TRBJ2-3, with 9 bases matching TRBD1. The length of the CDR3 is 17 residues. Germline CDR1 reads MDHEN; CDR2 reads SYDVKM. V was pared by 3 bases and J by 1 base, with 8 bases of the junction left unmatched. CDR3: CASSLGVTGGRTDTQYF. The CDR3 DNA reads TGTGCCAGCAGTTTGGGCGTTACAGGGGGCCGCACAGATACGCAGTATTTT.

This clonotype was observed a few times. The rearrangement joins TRBV4-1 to TRBJ2-1; 10 bases agree with TRBD2. Trimming took 4 bases from V and 7 from J; bases not matched to a gene: 10. CDR3 length equals 16 residues. CDR1 is MGHRA, CDR2 YSYEKL, per germline. This CDR3 is CASSLTLAGAVNEQFF. The CDR3 DNA reads as TGCGCCAGCAGCCTGACCCTAGCGGGAGCGGTGAATGAGCAGTTCTTC.

In its sample, this clonotype was seen many times. The V call is TRBV27, the J call TRBJ2-7, with TRBD1 identical over 7 bases. Germline CDR1 and CDR2: MNHEY and SMNVEV (reference sequence). The CDR3 has 14 amino acids. J was trimmed by 5 bases and V by 3 bases; bases with no gene match: 7. This chain's CDR3 is CASSLRQGSHEQYF. The CDR3 bases are TGTGCCAGCAGTTTGAGACAGGGTTCTCACGAGCAGTACTTC.

This clonotype was detected a few times. The chain couples TRBV5-1 to TRBJ2-7, with D unclear. The CDR3 has 12 residues. V lost 7 bases and J 3 bases, leaving 11 bases between the germline ends. Germline assignment: CDR1 SGHRS and CDR2 YFSETQ. Written as DNA, the CDR3 is TGCGCCAGCTTGGAAGCGCTCTACGAGCAGTACTTC. Its protein is CASLEALYEQYF. The full variable domain, its missing parts supplied by reference TRBV5-1 and TRBJ2-7, is KAGVTQTPRYLIKTRGQQVTLSCSPISGHRSVSWYQQTPGQGLQFLFEYFSETQRNKGNFPGRFSGRQFSNSRSEMNVSTLELGDSALYLCASLEALYEQYFGPGTRLTVT.

This clonotype was seen a few times. The genes are TRBV12-3 or TRBV12-4 and TRBJ2-5, with 7 bases aligning to TRBD2. The J segment lost 2 bases and the V segment lost 4 bases, leaving 4 bases of the junction unmatched. The CDR3 length is 14 residues. CDR3 sequence: CASSSSSGQETQYF. The CDR3 DNA reads as TGTGCCAGCAGTTCTTCTAGCGGTCAAGAGACCCAGTACTTC.

This clonotype was counted between two and nine times. The gene calls are TRBV5-1 and TRBJ2-1; TRBD1 matches at 9 bases. Losses at the gene ends were 4 bases for V and 4 bases for J; bases not matched to a gene: 9. The CDR3 runs to 16 residues. Looked up from germline, CDR1 is SGHRS and CDR2 is YFSETQ. The CDR3: CASSSQGTGIYNEQFF. The DNA for the CDR3 is TGCGCCAGCAGCAGTCAAGGGACAGGGATATACAATGAGCAGTTCTTC.

This clonotype was observed once. The chain recombines TRBV7-9 with TRBJ2-5; 9 nucleotides agree with TRBD2. Trimming took 8 bases from V and 3 from J; bases not matched to a gene: 10. Germline values: CDR1 SEHNR, CDR2 FQNEAQ (reference sequence). CDR3 length: 15 residues. The DNA for the CDR3 is TGTGCCAGCGGAAGACAGCGGGGGGCAGAAGAGACCCAGTACTTC. Translation gives CASGRQRGAEETQYF.

This chain links TRBV27 with TRBJ2-7; 10 positions match TRBD2. The V segment lost 10 bases and the J segment 3 bases; nucleotides outside the gene matches: 12. Germline V gives CDR1 MNHEY, CDR2 SMNVEV (reference sequence). This CDR3 has 15 residues. CDR3 region: CAIPGGLARIYEQYF. The CDR3 DNA sequence: TGTGCCATCCCGGGGGGACTAGCGAGAATCTACGAGCAGTACTTC.

The chain links TRBV11-2 to TRBJ2-5, with D perhaps TRBD2 (6 bases). The CDR3 loop spans 14 amino acids. CDR1 is SGHAT and CDR2 is FQNNGV in the germline V gene. The V gene lost 2 bases and the J gene lost 5 bases, with 12 bases spanning the gap. The CDR3 nucleotides are TGTGCCAGCAGCTTATTGGGGGGAGTGGAGACCCAGTACTTC. It yields the protein CASSLLGGVETQYF.

The chain combines TRBV20-1 with TRBJ1-1; D is uncertain. This CDR3 is 11 amino acids long. CDR1 and CDR2 from the germline V gene are DFQATT and SNEGSKA (reference sequence). V was trimmed by 8 bases and J by 12 bases, leaving 19 bases between them. The CDR3 coding sequence is TGCAGTCCCCGAGAGGGCCCTAATCCTTTCTTT. It is translated as CSPREGPNPFF.

The chain couples TRBV27 to TRBJ2-1; D remains ambiguous. This CDR3 spans 14 amino acids. With 4 bases removed from V and 6 bases from J, the gap between germline ends came to 13 bases. Germline CDR1 MNHEY, CDR2 SMNVEV (reference sequence). The DNA for the CDR3 is TGTGCCAGCAGTTCGCGGCATTTGTTCAATGAGCAGTTCTTC. The encoded protein is CASSSRHLFNEQFF.

This clonotype was seen only a few times. The rearrangement links TRBV10-3 to TRBJ2-7; unclear D gene. The CDR3 totals 12 residues. Germline values: CDR1 ENHRY, CDR2 SYGVKD. V was trimmed by 4 bases and J by 2 bases, leaving 6 bases between them. The DNA of the CDR3 is TGTGCCATCAGTGCGCGCACCTACGAGCAGTACTTC. Its translation is CAISARTYEQYF.

The table lists this clonotype with a few counts. The chain has TRBV29-1 and TRBJ2-3; D is perhaps TRBD1 (5 bases). Trimming shortened V by 4 bases and J by 2 bases, and 13 bases separated the two germline ends. CDR1 SQVTM and CDR2 ANQGSEA come from the germline V gene. The CDR3 has 14 residues. The CDR3 bases are TGCAGCGTTGGAGTAGGGGTGCACACAGATACGCAGTATTTT. Translation gives CSVGVGVHTDTQYF.

This clonotype was seen more than once but under ten times. CDR3 region: CASSRVASGRETQYF. CDR3 DNA sequence: TGTGCCAGCAGCCGTGTAGCTAGCGGGAGAGAGACCCAGTACTTC. The chain is built from TRBV9 and TRBJ2-5, with 10 nucleotides matching TRBD2. With V trimmed by 4 bases and J by 4 bases, 7 bases remained unmatched. In germline, CDR1 is SGDLS, CDR2 YYNGEE. This CDR3 is 15 amino acids long.